Below, 27 T cell receptor beta chains from the same sample are listed, as sequenced in a study of cytomegalovirus exposure and HLA in healthy donors (dated by TCRdb to about 2017). Preparation of the library involved the immunoSEQ multiplex PCR assay. The multiplex PCR relied on a mix of 60 forward primers for TCR Vbeta segments and 13 reverse primers for TCR Jbeta segments. The table was pulled from immuneACCESS by TCRdb, which kept in-frame rearrangements only. Such tables lose some clones; where checked, under half of the loss comes from unresolved V genes, and the rest has no known cause. The sample table shows about 130,000 clones, and more than 9% are seen once. Jointly, the top ten make up approximately 4.4% of the sample. Sequencing was done on a sample of PBMCs. The source is a woman under 30 in good health and CMV-seropositive.

A word on this clone: Other DNA variants within this sample encode the same CDR3. The chain is built from TRBV4-1 and TRBJ1-1; TRBD1 is a possible D gene (5 bases). The V gene lost 8 bases and the J gene lost 4 bases, with 20 bases spanning the gap. The V gene's germline CDR1 is MGHRA and CDR2 YSYEKL. The CDR3 consists of 15 residues. The CDR3 reads CASLHPGLSITEAFF. The CDR3 coding sequence is TGCGCCAGCCTCCACCCAGGGCTCAGCATCACTGAAGCTTTCTTT.

This clone has more than one count but fewer than ten. Other DNA sequences in this specimen translate into the identical CDR3. The rearrangement links TRBV30 to TRBJ1-5, with TRBD1 identical over 7 bases. Germline-derived CDR1 and CDR2 are GTSNPN and SVGIG (reference sequence). The CDR3 spans 13 residues. After removal of 2 bases from V and 7 bases from J, the junction contained 5 bases not matched to a gene. Here the CDR3 DNA reads TGTGCCTGGAGTAGACAGGGTCAACAGCCCCAGCATTTT. Translated, it gives CAWSRQGQQPQHF.

V gene TRBV7-6 combines with J gene TRBJ2-7; perhaps TRBD1 as D (6 bases). The CDR3 runs to 18 residues. The V gene's germline CDR1 is SGHVS and CDR2 FNYEAQ. V shed 5 bases and J shed 3 bases, with 26 bases lying between them. The CDR3 DNA reads TGTGCCAGCAGCCCTGACAGGTACCTCTCCACCTCCAACTACGAGCAGTACTTC. Translation: CASSPDRYLSTSNYEQYF.

This clone was seen more than once but under ten times. The chain has TRBV10-3 and TRBJ1-5; D is undetermined. V was shortened by 10 bases and J by 3 bases, with 16 bases between the two germline ends. CDR1 and CDR2 (germline): ENHRY, SYGVKD. The CDR3 loop spans 14 amino acids. The CDR3 coding sequence is TGTGCCACCGCCCGAGAGGGCGACAATCAGCCCCAGCATTTT. Its protein product is CATAREGDNQPQHF.

This chain uses TRBV19 with TRBJ1-2; D is possibly TRBD1 (5 bases). The CDR3 consists of 11 residues. Germline V lookup: CDR1 LNHDA, CDR2 SQIVND (reference sequence). V lost 10 bases and J lost 5, with 11 bases in between. Here the CDR3 DNA reads TGTGCCATCCGGACAAATTATGGCTACACCTTC. It is translated as CAIRTNYGYTF.

The V call is TRBV5-1, the J call TRBJ1-1, with D unresolved. Between the trimmed V and J ends, which lost 0 bases and 1 base, there was a span of 10 bases. Germline CDR1 reads SGHRS; CDR2 reads YFSETQ. The CDR3 loop spans 15 amino acids. The CDR3 is CASSLDASKNTEAFF. The CDR3 bases are TGCGCCAGCAGCTTGGATGCCAGTAAGAACACTGAAGCTTTCTTT.

This clone was counted a few times. V usage is TRBV1 and J usage is TRBJ1-1; no check of the table's D call, TRBD1, against the DNA was made. TRBV1 represents a pseudogene. The CDR3 totals 18 residues. The CDR3 spells CTSSQEVSRQGVNTEAFF. The CDR3 region has the DNA TGCACCAGCAGCCAAGAGGTCTCCCGGCAGGGGGTGAACACTGAAGCTTTCTTT.

This clone showed up just a few times. This sample includes further DNA sequences coding for the same CDR3. The V call is TRBV15, the J call TRBJ2-3; the match to TRBD2 covers 10 bases. With V trimmed by 8 bases and J by 3 bases, 8 bases remained unmatched. Germline V gene lookup returns CDR1 LNHNV and CDR2 YYDKDF (reference sequence). CDR3 length: 15 amino acids. CDR3 protein: CATSSGLAETDTQYF. CDR3 DNA sequence: TGTGCCACCTCGAGCGGACTAGCGGAGACAGATACGCAGTATTTT.

This clone was detected a few times. The rearrangement uses TRBV9 and TRBJ2-2; 13 nucleotides line up with TRBD2. V shed 1 base, J shed 3 bases, and the junction held 6 bases outside the gene matches. Germline assignment: CDR1 SGDLS and CDR2 YYNGEE. The CDR3 runs to 18 residues. The DNA of the CDR3 is TGTGCCAGCAGCGTATCCCGACTAGCGGGAGGCCACACCGGGGAGCTGTTTTTT. Protein product: CASSVSRLAGGHTGELFF.

V is TRBV4-1 and J is TRBJ2-7; TRBD2 is a possible D gene (6 bases). The CDR3 consists of 16 residues. CDR1 and CDR2 from the germline V gene are MGHRA and YSYEKL. Trimming removed 1 base at V and 0 bases at J, with 13 bases between. CDR3 bases: TGCGCCAGCAGCCAAGCGTCCAGCGGGTCCTCCTACGAGCAGTACTTC. Protein: CASSQASSGSSYEQYF.

The table lists this clone with a few counts. The V gene is TRBV27, the J gene TRBJ2-7; a weak D match, TRBD1 (5 bases). Looked up from germline, CDR1 is MNHEY and CDR2 is SMNVEV (reference sequence). The CDR3 is 16 amino acids. V was pared by 5 bases and J by 9 bases, with 26 bases between. The CDR3 here is CASSPALTGPPYGQYF. The CDR3 nucleotides are TGTGCCAGCAGTCCCGCTCTCACAGGACCCCCCTATGGGCAGTACTTC.

CDR3 nucleotides: TGTGCCAGCAGTGCCAGGGGGCGTCACACCGGGGAGCTGTTTTTT. Translated, it gives CASSARGRHTGELFF. The V and J genes are TRBV6-1 and TRBJ2-2; 8 nucleotides match TRBD1. The CDR3 contains 15 residues. After removal of 4 bases from V and 3 bases from J, the junction contained 4 bases not matched to a gene. The V gene's germline CDR1 is MNHNS and CDR2 SASEGT.

The chain joins TRBV30 to TRBJ1-2; D is unclear. V was cut by 8 bases and J by 1 base, with 11 bases left in between. In germline, CDR1 is GTSNPN, CDR2 SVGIG (reference sequence). CDR3 size: 12 residues. This CDR3 reads CAPQTLNYGYTF. The CDR3 region has the DNA TGTGCCCCACAGACCCTTAACTATGGCTACACCTTC. The full variable domain, with the rest looked up from reference TRBV30 and TRBJ1-2, is SQTIHQWPATLVQPVGSPLSLECTVEGTSNPNLYWYRQAAGRGLQLLFYSVGIGQISSEVPQNLSASRPQDRQFILSSKKLLLSDSGFYLCAPQTLNYGYTFGSGTRLTVV.

This chain links TRBV19 with TRBJ2-1; 8 bases agree with TRBD2. The CDR3 spans 16 residues. The trim removed 3 bases at V and 5 bases at J, leaving 9 bases unmatched. The germline V gene encodes CDR1 LNHDA and CDR2 SQIVND (reference sequence). The CDR3 region is CASSMGGAGVNNEQFF. CDR3 coding DNA: TGTGCCAGTAGTATGGGGGGAGCGGGAGTTAACAATGAGCAGTTCTTC.

This clone was seen a few times. The chain is built from TRBV10-3 and TRBJ2-7, with D tentatively TRBD2 (5 bases). The CDR3 runs 10 residues. V was shortened by 10 bases and J by 3 bases, with 7 bases between the two germline ends. Germline CDR1 is ENHRY and CDR2 is SYGVKD. The CDR3 coding sequence is TGTGCCACCGGGAACTACGAGCAGTACTTC. It translates to CATGNYEQYF.

The CDR3 loop reads CASRTGGMGDTQYF. CDR3 in DNA: TGTGCCAGCAGGACAGGGGGTATGGGGGATACGCAGTATTTT. This rearrangement joins TRBV2 to TRBJ2-3; TRBD1 matches at 9 bases. V dropped 6 bases and J dropped 6; count of bases not matched to a gene: 7. Germline V lookup: CDR1 SNHLY, CDR2 FYNNEI. The CDR3 sequence is 14 residues long.

The V gene is TRBV11-2, the J gene TRBJ2-3, with 11 bases identical to TRBD2. Trimming took 5 bases from V and 0 from J; bases not matched to a gene: 1. The CDR3 consists of 15 residues. CDR1 SGHAT and CDR2 FQNNGV come from the germline V gene. CDR3 residues: CASSGLAGSTDTQYF. The CDR3 DNA follows: TGTGCCAGCAGCGGACTAGCGGGTAGCACAGATACGCAGTATTTT.

CDR3 DNA sequence: TGTGCCAGCCGCAAACCCGGGACAGAGACTGAAGCTTTCTTT. This codes for CASRKPGTETEAFF. V usage is TRBV18 and J usage is TRBJ1-1, with TRBD1 matching over 7 bases. From germline, CDR1 is KGHSH and CDR2 LQKENI. The CDR3 consists of 14 residues. J gave up 5 bases and V 8 bases, and 11 bases lay outside the gene matches.

This clone appeared a few times. The chain recombines TRBV7-2 with TRBJ2-2; 7 positions match TRBD2. Unmatched junction bases numbered 7, after V lost 6 bases and J lost 0 bases. This CDR3 has 16 amino acids. Germline V gene sequence: CDR1 SGHTA, CDR2 FQGNSA. The chain's CDR3 is CASRKIAGANTGELFF. The CDR3 DNA reads TGTGCCAGCAGAAAAATCGCGGGGGCGAACACCGGGGAGCTGTTTTTT.

CDR3 loop: CASSSGFNQPQHF. CDR3 bases: TGTGCCAGCAGTTCCGGGTTCAATCAGCCCCAGCATTTT. The chain recombines TRBV6-6 with TRBJ1-5, with D unclear. V was pared by 4 bases and J by 3 bases, with 7 bases between. Germline lookup yields CDR1 MNHNY and CDR2 SVGAGI (reference sequence). This CDR3 region has 13 residues.

V gene TRBV6-6 combines with J gene TRBJ2-1; D remains ambiguous. Looked up from germline, CDR1 is MNHNY and CDR2 is SVGAGI (reference sequence). V shed 6 bases and J shed 7 bases, with 7 bases lying between them. This CDR3 has 11 residues. CDR3 region: CASSPNNEQFF. The DNA of the CDR3 is TGTGCCAGCAGCCCTAATAATGAGCAGTTCTTC.

The V call is TRBV25-1, the J call TRBJ2-5; possible D gene TRBD2, 6 bases. There are 15 residues in the CDR3. V lost 7 bases, J lost 5 bases, and 20 bases lay in between. Germline V CDR1 and CDR2: MGHDK, SYGVNS. CDR3 region: CASTLGGARGETQYF. The DNA of the CDR3 is TGTGCCAGCACCCTTGGCGGGGCTCGCGGGGAGACCCAGTACTTC.

The chain couples TRBV6-1 to TRBJ2-3; TRBD1 might be the D (5 bases). Germline CDR1 is MNHNS and CDR2 is SASEGT. V lost 6 bases and J lost 6, with 10 bases in between. This CDR3 has 12 amino acids. CDR3: CASRDNTDTQYF. CDR3 in DNA: TGTGCCAGCAGGGACAATACGGATACGCAGTATTTT.

This clone occurred a few times. The V gene is TRBV7-9, the J gene TRBJ1-2, with D possibly TRBD1 on 6 matching bases. Trimming stripped 0 bases from V and 2 bases from J, with 7 bases between. The CDR3 extends over 14 amino acids. The germline V gene encodes CDR1 SEHNR and CDR2 FQNEAQ (reference sequence). The DNA for the CDR3 is TGTGCCAGCAGCTTAGCCACAGGGAACTATGGCTACACCTTC. Protein sequence: CASSLATGNYGYTF.

The J gene is TRBJ2-5, the V gene TRBV6-1; 7 bases align to TRBD1. The tail of the sequence fits TRBJ2-7 better, so the J call may be wrong. The CDR3 is made up of 13 amino acids. Germline V gene sequence: CDR1 MNHNS, CDR2 SASEGT. This chain's CDR3 is CASSVGQTYEQYF. The CDR3 DNA sequence: TGTGCCAGCAGTGTGGGACAGACCTACGAGCAGTACTTC.

The chain has TRBV14 and TRBJ1-1; a weak D match, TRBD1 (5 bases). Trimming stripped 6 bases from V and 6 bases from J, with 20 bases between. This CDR3 has 15 residues. Germline V lookup: CDR1 SGHDN, CDR2 FVKESK. Here the CDR3 reads CASSGASGMVSEAFF. The CDR3 DNA follows: TGTGCCAGCAGTGGGGCTTCAGGGATGGTCTCTGAAGCTTTCTTT.

V gene TRBV18 combines with J gene TRBJ1-2; D is ambiguous. V was cut by 3 bases and J by 5 bases, with 10 bases left in between. The CDR3 extends over 13 amino acids. Germline CDR1 and CDR2: KGHSH and LQKENI. CDR3 loop: CASSPTTEYGYTF. Written as DNA, the CDR3 is TGTGCCAGCTCACCGACAACGGAATATGGCTACACCTTC.